This T cell receptor (beta chain) was profiled in a study of shared clonotypes between healthy human individuals. As concerns this clone: Its antigen is as yet unknown.

At the deep level, the assay was run. Replicate PCRs for unsorted PBMC used approximately 300 ng DNA (roughly 30,000 T cell genomes). This table comes from immunoSEQ multiplex PCR, and its TCRdb copy is limited to in-frame clones, with some not included. The data hold hundreds of thousands of clones, with 70% to 80% observed a single time. Those who donated were healthy HIV-negative adults, with no recent acute infections or vaccinations reported. Study-level results: Donor scarcity curtailed the genetic and exposure-history diversity represented herein.

Germline CDR1 is SGHRS and CDR2 is YFSETQ. The CDR3 length is 16 residues. The trim removed 4 bases at V and 0 bases at J, leaving 6 bases unmatched. Sequencing was performed on PBMCs. The rearrangement uses TRBV5-1 and TRBJ2-3, with 9 bases matching TRBD1. The receptor comes from a woman aged 40 to 50 in good health. Some clones in this sample may be carry-over from other donors' samples. CDR3 sequence reads: CASSGDRVGSTDTQYF. Here the CDR3 DNA reads TGCGCCAGCAGCGGGGACAGGGTCGGGAGCACAGATACGCAGTATTTT.